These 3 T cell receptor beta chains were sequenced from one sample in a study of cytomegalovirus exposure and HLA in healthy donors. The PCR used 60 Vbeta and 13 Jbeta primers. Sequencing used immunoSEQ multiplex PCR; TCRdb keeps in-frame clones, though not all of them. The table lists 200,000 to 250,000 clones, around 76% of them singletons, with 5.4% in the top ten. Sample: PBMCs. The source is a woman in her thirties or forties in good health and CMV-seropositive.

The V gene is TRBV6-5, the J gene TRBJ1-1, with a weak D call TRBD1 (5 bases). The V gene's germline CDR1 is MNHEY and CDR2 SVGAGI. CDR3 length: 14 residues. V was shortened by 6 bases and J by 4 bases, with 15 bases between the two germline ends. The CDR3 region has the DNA TGTGCCAGCAGCCCGTTCGGGACTCTCACTGAAGCTTTCTTT. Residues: CASSPFGTLTEAFF.

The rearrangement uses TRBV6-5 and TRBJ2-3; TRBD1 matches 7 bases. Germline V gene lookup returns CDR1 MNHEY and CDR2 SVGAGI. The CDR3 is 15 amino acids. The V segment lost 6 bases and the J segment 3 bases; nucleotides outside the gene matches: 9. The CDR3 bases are TGTGCCAGCAGCTCACAGGGGAAGGGTACAGATACGCAGTATTTT. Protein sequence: CASSSQGKGTDTQYF.

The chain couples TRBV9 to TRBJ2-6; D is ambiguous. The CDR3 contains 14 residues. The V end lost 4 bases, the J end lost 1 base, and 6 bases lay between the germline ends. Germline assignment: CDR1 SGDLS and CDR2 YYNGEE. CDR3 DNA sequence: TGTGCCAGCAGCTACAAGTCTGGGGCCAACGTCCTGACTTTC. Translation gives CASSYKSGANVLTF.